The rows below give T cell receptor beta chains drawn from one sample of a study of cytotoxic CD8 clonotypes in ibrutinib-treated CLL. Sequencing was performed with immunoSEQ multiplex PCR; in TCRdb, only in-frame clones are kept and a portion is missing. The table shows roughly 250,000 clones, with 70% occurring only once. The material sequenced was PBMCs, taken after 24 months of ibrutinib treatment. These receptors were collected from a human donor with chronic lymphocytic leukemia. The CDR3 runs from the conserved cysteine through the conserved F or W. The order of the fields is CDR3 length, clone size, V gene, D gene, J gene, CDR3 protein, CDR3 DNA. D genes are given only for firm matches. The size field is filled for only some rows; it gives once, few, many or a size class.

15	NA	TRBV25-1	NA	TRBJ1-1	CASTRQGPGSTEAFF	TGTGCCAGCACTCGACAAGGACCGGGCTCCACTGAAGCTTTCTTT
15	few	TRBV19	TRBD1	TRBJ1-5	CASRTGDDSNQPQHF	TGTGCCAGTAGGACAGGGGACGATAGCAATCAGCCCCAGCATTTT
12	once	TRBV28	NA	TRBJ2-7	CASRQGSYEQYF	TGTGCCAGCAGGCAGGGATCCTACGAGCAGTACTTC
14	NA	TRBV6-6	NA	TRBJ1-5	CASSYRYSNQPQHF	TGTGCCAGCAGTTACAGGTACAGCAATCAGCCCCAGCATTTT
15	few	TRBV7-2	TRBD2	TRBJ2-1	CASSLDAGGNNEQFF	TGTGCCAGCAGCTTAGATGCGGGAGGGAACAATGAGCAGTTCTTC
17	NA	TRBV11-2	TRBD1	TRBJ1-1	CASSLVGQGAMNTEAFF	TGTGCCAGCAGCTTAGTCGGTCAGGGGGCGATGAACACTGAAGCTTTCTTT
16	few	TRBV10-2	TRBD2	TRBJ2-5	CASAGLAGGGGETQYF	TGCGCCAGCGCGGGACTAGCGGGAGGGGGAGGGGAGACCCAGTACTTC
14	NA	TRBV6-5	TRBD1	TRBJ1-2	CASKKGQGAGGYTF	TGTGCCAGCAAGAAGGGACAGGGGGCGGGTGGCTACACCTTC
16	NA	TRBV21-1	NA	TRBJ2-3	CASTHPDRKYTDTQYF	TGTGCCAGCACCCACCCGGACAGGAAATACACAGATACGCAGTATTTT
16	once	TRBV4-2	NA	TRBJ2-3	CASSQDPTRVRAAQYF	TGTGCCAGCAGCCAAGACCCCACGCGGGTGAGGGCGGCGCAGTATTTT
11	NA	TRBV6-6	NA	TRBJ2-2	CASGKGGELFF	TGTGCCAGCGGGAAGGGCGGGGAGCTGTTTTTT
12	few	TRBV27	NA	TRBJ2-2	CASSLYTGELFF	TGTGCCAGCAGTTTATACACCGGGGAGCTGTTTTTT
15	once	TRBV10-3	TRBD2	TRBJ2-1	CAISPVAGGHNEQFF	TGTGCCATCAGTCCAGTAGCGGGAGGTCACAATGAGCAGTTCTTC
14	NA	TRBV25-1	TRBD2	TRBJ2-3	CASSDLSGRAAQYF	TGTGCCAGCAGCGACCTCAGCGGGAGGGCCGCGCAGTATTTT
18	NA	TRBV7-9	TRBD1	TRBJ1-5	CASSSYINRGGINQPQHF	TGTGCCAGCAGCTCCTATATCAACAGGGGTGGTATCAATCAGCCCCAGCATTTT
13	NA	TRBV2	NA	TRBJ2-3	CASSGQEGDTQYF	TGTGCCAGCAGTGGACAGGAGGGGGATACGCAGTATTTT
14	NA	TRBV5-1	NA	TRBJ2-6	CASSLGSGANVLTF	TGCGCCAGCAGCTTGGGTTCTGGGGCCAACGTCCTGACTTTC
14	few	TRBV11-2	NA	TRBJ1-3	CASSRGSGGNTIYF	TGTGCCAGCAGCCGAGGGTCAGGAGGAAACACCATATATTTT
13	NA	TRBV19	NA	TRBJ2-5	CASSWQGEETQYF	TGTGCCAGTAGTTGGCAGGGTGAAGAGACCCAGTACTTC
14	NA	TRBV28	NA	TRBJ2-7	CASKKDSVFYEQYF	TGTGCCAGCAAGAAAGATTCGGTCTTCTACGAGCAGTACTTC
14	few	TRBV27	TRBD2	TRBJ2-1	CASSSGLNYNEQFF	TGTGCCAGCAGTTCGGGACTAAACTACAATGAGCAGTTCTTC
13	NA	TRBV30	NA	TRBJ2-7	CASPGPSAYEQYF	TGTGCCTCACCCGGGCCGTCCGCCTACGAGCAGTACTTC
14	NA	TRBV4-3	NA	TRBJ2-7	CASSQGTSGIEQYF	TGCGCCAGCAGCCAAGGCACTTCTGGCATCGAGCAGTACTTC
14	NA	TRBV28	NA	TRBJ1-2	CASSRGETYRGYTF	TGTGCCAGCAGTAGGGGGGAGACCTATCGTGGCTACACCTTC
15	NA	TRBV6-1	TRBD1	TRBJ1-5	CASRQGADSLRPQHF	TGTGCCAGTCGACAGGGGGCGGACAGCCTCCGGCCCCAGCATTTT
13	few	TRBV23-1	TRBD1	TRBJ2-7	CASRGTGNYEQYF	TGCGCCAGCAGAGGGACAGGAAACTACGAGCAGTACTTC
17	NA	TRBV14	TRBD2	TRBJ2-7	CASSQQPPSGSSYEQYF	TGTGCCAGCAGCCAGCAACCGCCTAGCGGGAGCTCCTACGAGCAGTACTTC
15	NA	TRBV7-9	TRBD1	TRBJ1-1	CASSSGQAYLSEAFF	TGTGCCAGCAGCTCCGGACAGGCCTATCTTTCTGAAGCTTTCTTT
15	NA	TRBV27	TRBD2	TRBJ2-1	CASSLNGRPNNEQFF	TGTGCCAGCAGTTTAAACGGGAGGCCTAACAATGAGCAGTTCTTC
14	few	TRBV9	NA	TRBJ1-3	CASRSNSSGNTIYF	TGTGCCAGCAGATCGAACAGCTCTGGAAACACCATATATTTT
15	NA	TRBV4-1	NA	TRBJ2-7	CASSHQAASSYEQYF	TGCGCCAGCAGCCACCAAGCGGCAAGCTCCTACGAGCAGTACTTC
13	NA	TRBV29-1	NA	TRBJ2-7	CSVGEFASYEQYF	TGCAGCGTTGGGGAATTTGCCTCCTACGAGCAGTACTTC